This T cell receptor (beta chain) appears in the sequencing data of a study of Ad26.COV2.S vaccination and SARS-CoV-2 variants. Across the whole study: Ad26.COV2.S arm of COV1001 included the donor. General observations from the study: Spike-specific TCR breadth was greater in vaccine than placebo recipients. Comparability of non-spike TCR breadth was observed across vaccine and placebo recipients.

Treatment reported: around 19 received Ad26.COV2.S at low or high dose, single or two shots; about 5 received placebo; per-sample allocation not given. Vaccine and placebo recipients were sampled on day 63 after the first injection. The individual, an adult aged 18-55 years, was a donor in Boston. V lost 6 bases and J 7 bases, leaving 18 bases between the germline ends. The V gene's germline CDR1 is MNHEY and CDR2 SVGAGI. This CDR3 spans 14 amino acids. The method was immunoSEQ multiplex PCR; TCRdb's version includes in-frame clones alone and lacks a portion of them. The repertoire consists of 350,000 to 500,000 clones, with around 89% occurring once and the leading ten covering about 4%. A remark on this clone: Its specificity is not known.

The TCR originated in a person aged 18-65 years who received the Ad26.COV2.S COVID-19 vaccine or a placebo. The specimen was peripheral blood, collected in a trial of Ad26.COV2.S vaccine versus placebo. V and J are TRBV6-5 and TRBJ2-5, with D possibly matching TRBD2 (5 bases). The CDR3 reads CASSHSAEEATQYF. CDR3 sequence (DNA): TGTGCCAGCAGCCACAGCGCGGAGGAGGCGACCCAGTACTTC.